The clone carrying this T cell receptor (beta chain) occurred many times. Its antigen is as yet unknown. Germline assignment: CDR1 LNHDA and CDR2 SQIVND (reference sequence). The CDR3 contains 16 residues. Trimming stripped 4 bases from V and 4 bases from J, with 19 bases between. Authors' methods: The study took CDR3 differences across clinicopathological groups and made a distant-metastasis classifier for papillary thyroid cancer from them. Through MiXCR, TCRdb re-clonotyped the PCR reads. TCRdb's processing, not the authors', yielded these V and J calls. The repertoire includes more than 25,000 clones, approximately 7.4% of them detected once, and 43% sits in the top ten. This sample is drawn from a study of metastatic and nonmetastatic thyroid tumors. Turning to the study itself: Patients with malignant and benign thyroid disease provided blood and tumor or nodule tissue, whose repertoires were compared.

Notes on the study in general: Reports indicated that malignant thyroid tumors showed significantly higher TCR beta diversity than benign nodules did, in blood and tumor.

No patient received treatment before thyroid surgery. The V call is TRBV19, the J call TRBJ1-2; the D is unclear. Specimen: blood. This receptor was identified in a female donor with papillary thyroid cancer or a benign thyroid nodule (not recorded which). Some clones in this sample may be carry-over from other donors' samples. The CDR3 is CASSTSGGRKGYGYTF. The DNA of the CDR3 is TGTGCCAGTAGTACTTCGGGAGGACGAAAAGGCTATGGCTACACCTTC.